This T cell receptor beta chain came from a study of technical replicates of blood from four donors. Libraries were prepared by immunoSEQ multiplex PCR; TCRdb keeps only in-frame clonotypes and omits some of them. Here the sample spans about 73,000 clones, just over 90% being singletons. The sequenced sample consisted of T cells isolated from PBMCs. The sequence came from a human donor in good health.

DNA of the CDR3: TGTGCCAGCAACCCAGGGAACGTAAGAAGCTATGGCTACACCTTC. This translates into CASNPGNVRSYGYTF. The V and J genes are TRBV2 and TRBJ1-2; tentative D call: TRBD1 (5 bases). Germline V gene data show CDR1 as SNHLY and CDR2 as FYNNEI. The length of the CDR3 is 15 residues. V dropped 7 bases and J dropped 4 bases, with 19 bases sitting between them.